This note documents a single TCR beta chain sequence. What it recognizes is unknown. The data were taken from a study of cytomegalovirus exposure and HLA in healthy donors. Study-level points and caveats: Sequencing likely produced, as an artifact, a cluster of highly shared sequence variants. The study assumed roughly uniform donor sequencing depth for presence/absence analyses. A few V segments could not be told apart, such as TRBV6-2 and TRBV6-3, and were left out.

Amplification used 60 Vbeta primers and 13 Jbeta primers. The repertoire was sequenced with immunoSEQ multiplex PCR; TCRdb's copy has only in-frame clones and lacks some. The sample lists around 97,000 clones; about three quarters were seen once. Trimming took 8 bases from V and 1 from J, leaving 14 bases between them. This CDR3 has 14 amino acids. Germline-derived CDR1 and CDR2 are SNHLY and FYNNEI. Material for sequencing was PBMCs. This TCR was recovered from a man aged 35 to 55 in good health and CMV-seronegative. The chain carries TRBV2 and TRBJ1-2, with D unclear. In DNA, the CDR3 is TGTGCCAGCGCCCCAGTAGCGGGTAACTATGGCTACACCTTC. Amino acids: CASAPVAGNYGYTF.